This T cell receptor beta chain was documented in a study of blood T cell repertoires in COVID-19. Study-wide context: PBMCs, B-cell-depleted T cells, or T cells were the source of the cDNA or gDNA that made up the material.

TCRdb's copy holds only in-frame clones and misses some; the assay was immunoSEQ multiplex PCR. Among roughly 140,000 clones listed, around four fifths were seen once. CDR1 and CDR2 (germline): SGHNT, YYREEE (reference sequence). This CDR3 spans 15 amino acids. V gave up 3 bases and J gave up 2 bases; unmatched junction bases: 4. The chain has TRBV5-4 and TRBJ2-7; 11 bases fit TRBD1. What was sequenced was peripheral blood. This TCR was sampled from a middle-aged woman with active or convalescent COVID-19. This CDR3 is CASSYGTGGAYEQYF. Here the CDR3 DNA reads TGTGCCAGCAGCTACGGGACAGGGGGAGCCTACGAGCAGTACTTC.